The TCR beta chain under discussion was sequenced for a study of blood T cell repertoires in COVID-19. Sequencing was performed with immunoSEQ multiplex PCR; in TCRdb, only in-frame clones are kept and a portion is missing. The sample contains roughly 300,000 clones, about 92% of which appear only once. Sequences were obtained from PBMCs or T cells enriched from blood (not recorded which). The TCR was taken from a woman in her 30s who had recovered from COVID-19.

The CDR3 protein is CAISRLEDYREQYF. The CDR3 DNA sequence: TGTGCCATCAGCAGGTTGGAAGATTATCGCGAGCAGTACTTC. V usage is TRBV10-3 and J usage is TRBJ2-7; D unresolved. This CDR3 is built from 14 residues. Deletions cut 6 bases from V and 6 bases from J, with 18 bases between. Germline values: CDR1 ENHRY, CDR2 SYGVKD.